Below, 28 T cell receptor beta chains from the same sample are listed, as sequenced in a study of blood T cell repertoires in COVID-19. Profiling relied on immunoSEQ multiplex PCR, and the TCRdb table lists in-frame clones only, not all of them. Among 140,000 to 150,000 clones, roughly 85% were seen once, and the ten largest hold 4.3%. Sequencing was done on a sample of PBMCs or T cells enriched from blood (not recorded which). All receptors derive from a man aged 45-65 years who had recovered from COVID-19.

The chain recombines TRBV18 with TRBJ2-3, with 8 bases lining up with TRBD1. This CDR3 contains 15 residues. The germline V gene encodes CDR1 KGHSH and CDR2 LQKENI. The ends lost 3 bases at V and 0 bases at J; junction bases unmatched: 2. The CDR3 coding sequence is TGTGCCAGCTCACCCGGACAGGGTAGCACAGATACGCAGTATTTT. Amino acids: CASSPGQGSTDTQYF. Variable domain in full (rest from reference TRBV18 and TRBJ2-3): NAGVMQNPRHLVRRRGQEARLRCSPMKGHSHVYWYRQLPEEGLKFMVYLQKENIIDESGMPKERFSAEFPKEGPSILRIQQVVRGDSAAYFCASSPGQGSTDTQYFGPGTRLTVL.

The chain couples TRBV11-3 to TRBJ1-2; D is uncertain. Germline V lookup: CDR1 SGHNT, CDR2 YENEEA. The CDR3 runs 13 residues. Trimming removed 3 bases from V and 8 bases from J, with 13 bases in between. The CDR3 region is CASSFNGWEGYTF. The CDR3 DNA sequence: TGTGCCAGCAGCTTTAACGGTTGGGAGGGCTACACCTTC.

V usage is TRBV9 and J usage is TRBJ2-3; D gene uncertain. Germline V gives CDR1 SGDLS, CDR2 YYNGEE. The V end was cut by 3 bases, the J end by 0 bases, with 8 bases between. The CDR3 length is 14 residues. In nucleotides, the CDR3 is TGTGCCAGCAGCGCCTCCCGGAGCACAGATACGCAGTATTTT. It translates to CASSASRSTDTQYF. Variable domain in full (rest from reference TRBV9 and TRBJ2-3): DSGVTQTPKHLITATGQRVTLRCSPRSGDLSVYWYQQSLDQGLQFLIQYYNGEERAKGNILERFSAQQFPDLHSELNLSSLELGDSALYFCASSASRSTDTQYFGPGTRLTVL.

This clone occurred a few times. The CDR3 loop reads CASSNQIASGNTIYF. In DNA, the CDR3 is TGTGCCAGCAGTAATCAGATTGCCTCTGGAAACACCATATATTTT. The chain combines TRBV6-5 with TRBJ1-3; D call uncertain. CDR1 is MNHEY, CDR2 SVGAGI, per germline. The V end was cut by 5 bases, the J end by 0 bases, with 11 bases between. The CDR3 spans 15 residues.

V usage is TRBV9 and J usage is TRBJ2-3; 10 nucleotides line up with TRBD1. The germline V gene encodes CDR1 SGDLS and CDR2 YYNGEE. V shed 0 bases, J shed 3 bases, and the junction held 7 bases outside the gene matches. This CDR3 has 17 amino acids. This CDR3 reads CASSVGLGQGLTDTQYF. The CDR3 nucleotides read TGTGCCAGCAGCGTAGGATTGGGACAGGGGTTGACAGATACGCAGTATTTT.

This clone was counted between two and nine times. J is TRBJ2-7 and V is TRBV18; a weak D match, TRBD2 (6 bases). From germline, CDR1 is KGHSH and CDR2 LQKENI. The ends were cut back, 4 bases at V and 3 bases at J, with 13 bases in the middle. There are 14 residues in the CDR3. The CDR3 DNA sequence: TGTGCCAGCTCACAGGGACTTGAAGGCTACGAGCAGTACTTC. It codes for CASSQGLEGYEQYF.

This clone was found once. The rearrangement joins TRBV21-1 to TRBJ1-1; the table's TRBD1 call for D was not verified on the DNA. TRBV21-1 is noted as a pseudogene. The CDR3 is made up of 15 amino acids. DNA for the CDR3: TGTGCCAGCAGCAGGGACAGGGGGGCAGGAACTGAAGCTTTCTTT. This sequence encodes CASSRDRGAGTEAFF.

This clone was seen a single time. The rearrangement uses TRBV5-1 and TRBJ2-5; 14 bases are shared with TRBD2. CDR1 and CDR2 (germline): SGHRS, YFSETQ. The length of the CDR3 is 15 residues. V gave up 0 bases and J gave up 5 bases; unmatched junction bases: 0. The CDR3 loop reads CASSLGLAGGETQYF. The CDR3 region has the DNA TGCGCCAGCAGCTTGGGACTAGCGGGAGGGGAGACCCAGTACTTC. The variable domain in full, with the rest retrieved from reference TRBV5-1 and TRBJ2-5, is KAGVTQTPRYLIKTRGQQVTLSCSPISGHRSVSWYQQTPGQGLQFLFEYFSETQRNKGNFPGRFSGRQFSNSRSEMNVSTLELGDSALYLCASSLGLAGGETQYFGPGTRLLVL.

The V gene is TRBV12-5, the J gene TRBJ2-2; D gene unclear. The V end lost 2 bases, the J end lost 2 bases, and 6 bases lay between the germline ends. CDR3 length: 14 amino acids. Germline CDR1 is LGHNT and CDR2 is FRNRAP. The CDR3, as DNA: TGTGCTAGTGGTTTGTCGGGTAACACCGGGGAGCTGTTTTTT. It translates to CASGLSGNTGELFF. Combining the CDR3 with reference TRBV12-5 and TRBJ2-2 gives the whole variable domain DARVTQTPRHKVTEMGQEVTMRCQPILGHNTVFWYRQTMMQGLELLAYFRNRAPLDDSGMPKDRFSAEMPDATLATLKIQPSEPRDSAVYFCASGLSGNTGELFFGEGSRLTVL.

This clone has just a few counts. The chain joins TRBV6-5 to TRBJ2-1, with 8 bases matching TRBD1. Germline assignment: CDR1 MNHEY and CDR2 SVGAGI. The CDR3 is 15 amino acids. V gave up 0 bases and J gave up 7 bases; unmatched junction bases: 5. The CDR3 loop is CASSYSQGAPNEQFF. The CDR3 nucleotides are TGTGCCAGCAGTTACTCTCAGGGGGCCCCTAATGAGCAGTTCTTC.

The V gene is TRBV18, the J gene TRBJ1-4, with TRBD1 identical over 7 bases. V was clipped by 3 bases and J by 5 bases; unmatched bases: 3. The germline gives CDR1 KGHSH, CDR2 LQKENI. The CDR3 extends over 14 amino acids. The CDR3 loop reads CASSPDRINEKLFF. Here the CDR3 DNA reads TGTGCCAGCTCACCGGACAGGATAAATGAAAAACTGTTTTTT. Variable domain in full (rest from reference TRBV18 and TRBJ1-4): NAGVMQNPRHLVRRRGQEARLRCSPMKGHSHVYWYRQLPEEGLKFMVYLQKENIIDESGMPKERFSAEFPKEGPSILRIQQVVRGDSAAYFCASSPDRINEKLFFGSGTQLSVL.

The gene calls are TRBV7-8 and TRBJ1-4; TRBD1 might be the D (5 bases). The CDR3 is made up of 15 amino acids. V lost 5 bases, J lost 0 bases, and 10 bases lay in between. Germline assignment: CDR1 SGHVS and CDR2 FQNEAQ. As DNA, the CDR3 is TGTGCCAGCAGCGGCTGGGGGGCAACTAATGAAAAACTGTTTTTT. This codes for CASSGWGATNEKLFF.

The V gene is TRBV6-5, the J gene TRBJ2-2; no clear D gene. Germline V lookup: CDR1 MNHEY, CDR2 SVGAGI. Deletions cut 11 bases from V and 0 bases from J, with 13 bases between. The CDR3 is 14 residues long. The DNA of the CDR3 is TGTGCCTCCCACTACGCGGCGAACACCGGGGAGCTGTTTTTT. It encodes CASHYAANTGELFF.

A few counts support this clone. The rearrangement uses TRBV9 and TRBJ1-2; 11 positions match TRBD1. This CDR3 spans 16 amino acids. V lost 3 bases, J lost 8 bases, and 12 bases stayed unmatched. Germline V gene data show CDR1 as SGDLS and CDR2 as YYNGEE. CDR3 DNA: TGTGCCAGCAGCGCCCCAAGGACAGGGGGCAATCGAGGCTACACCTTC. It codes for CASSAPRTGGNRGYTF.

In DNA form, the CDR3 reads TGTGCCAGCAGCCCCCGGGGGTGGGGGAATGAGCAGTTCTTC. Its translation is CASSPRGWGNEQFF. The V and J genes are TRBV7-9 and TRBJ2-1; maybe TRBD2 (6 bases). V lost 5 bases to trimming and J lost 7 bases, with 15 bases between them. Germline CDR1 is SEHNR and CDR2 is FQNEAQ (reference sequence). This CDR3 spans 14 amino acids.

The chain carries TRBV23-1 and TRBJ2-1; 9 positions agree with TRBD1. TRBV23-1 is an open reading frame whose function is uncertain. This CDR3 is 19 amino acids long. Losses at the gene ends were 2 bases for V and 6 bases for J; bases not matched to a gene: 17. The CDR3 spells CASSQRRAQGAPTPNEQFF. The DNA for the CDR3 is TGCGCCAGCAGTCAACGTCGCGCACAGGGGGCCCCAACCCCCAATGAGCAGTTCTTC.

The sample holds a few counts of this clone. The genes are TRBV19 and TRBJ1-4; D is undetermined. Germline CDR1 reads LNHDA; CDR2 reads SQIVND (reference sequence). The CDR3 runs to 15 residues. The germline V and J ends were trimmed by 7 bases and 1 base, with 13 bases remaining between them. The CDR3 DNA sequence: TGTGCCAGTAATGAGGGAATGGTAACTAATGAAAAACTGTTTTTT. Translating it yields CASNEGMVTNEKLFF. The entire variable domain, with the rest obtained from reference TRBV19 and TRBJ1-4, is as follows: DGGITQSPKYLFRKEGQNVTLSCEQNLNHDAMYWYRQDPGQGLRLIYYSQIVNDFQKGDIAEGYSVSREKKESFPLTVTSAQKNPTAFYLCASNEGMVTNEKLFFGSGTQLSVL.

V gene TRBV28 combines with J gene TRBJ1-6; 8 bases match TRBD1. Germline V gene data show CDR1 as MDHEN and CDR2 as SYDVKM. The CDR3 runs 13 residues. V dropped 6 bases and J dropped 8; count of bases not matched to a gene: 3. The CDR3 sequence is CASRMTGDSPLHF. The CDR3 nucleotides are TGTGCCAGCAGAATGACAGGGGATTCACCCCTCCACTTT.

Concerning this clone itself: At one end the junction does not follow the germline gene, possibly because of a read error. This chain links TRBV7-7 with TRBJ2-5; 8 bases are a match to TRBD2. This CDR3 is built from 15 residues. Per the germline V gene, CDR1 is SSHAT and CDR2 is FNYEAQ (reference sequence). This CDR3 is CASSLDAGGQETQYF. As DNA, the CDR3 is TGTGCTAGCAGCTTAGATGCGGGGGGCCAAGAGACCCAGTACTTC.

The V gene is TRBV12-2, the J gene TRBJ2-7; the DNA was not used to check the table's D call, TRBD2. TRBV12-2 is a pseudogene locus. The CDR3 consists of 16 residues. CDR3 nucleotide sequence: TGTGCAAGTCGCTTAGCCCCGGGGTCGAGCTCCTACGAGCAGTACGTC. Translated: CASRLAPGSSSYEQYV.

The rearrangement joins TRBV7-3 to TRBJ1-6; 8 nucleotides agree with TRBD1. CDR1 and CDR2 from the germline V gene are SGHTA and FQGTGA. This CDR3 comprises 15 residues. V dropped 5 bases and J dropped 5; count of bases not matched to a gene: 5. Here the CDR3 reads CASSAGQGDNSPLHF. The CDR3 region has the DNA TGTGCCAGCAGCGCCGGACAGGGCGATAATTCACCCCTCCACTTT.

The J gene is TRBJ1-5, the V gene TRBV19; D possibly corresponds to TRBD1 (5 bases). Trimming took off 3 bases at V and 3 bases at J, with 12 bases between the two ends. CDR3 length equals 15 residues. CDR1 and CDR2 from the germline V gene are LNHDA and SQIVND (reference sequence). Here the CDR3 DNA reads TGTGCCAGTAGTATCAGGGTCGCAAACAATCAGCCCCAGCATTTT. Its protein is CASSIRVANNQPQHF.

The chain uses TRBV6-5 and TRBJ1-3, with unresolved D. The CDR3 extends over 15 amino acids. Trimming shortened V by 0 bases and J by 0 bases, and 6 bases separated the two germline ends. Germline values: CDR1 MNHEY, CDR2 SVGAGI. The CDR3 region has the DNA TGTGCCAGCAGTTACTCTATCAGCTCTGGAAACACCATATATTTT. This translates into CASSYSISSGNTIYF.

The V gene is TRBV5-5, the J gene TRBJ2-7; TRBD1 might be the D (5 bases). Trimming removed 4 bases at V and 0 bases at J, with 17 bases between. The CDR3 contains 16 residues. Germline assignment: CDR1 SGHKS and CDR2 YYEKEE (reference sequence). This CDR3 reads CASSRTTGSFSYEQYV. Written as DNA, the CDR3 is TGTGCCAGCAGCCGTACTACAGGATCTTTCTCCTACGAGCAGTACGTC.

The J gene is TRBJ2-2, the V gene TRBV2; the match to TRBD1 covers 8 bases. Trimming cost V 6 bases and J 3 bases; bases outside gene matches: 3. Germline loops: CDR1 SNHLY, CDR2 FYNNEI. This CDR3 contains 14 residues. CDR3 sequence (DNA): TGTGCCAGCAGCGTGGACAGGGACACCGGGGAGCTGTTTTTT. Translating it yields CASSVDRDTGELFF.

The rearrangement joins TRBV19 to TRBJ1-2, with no clear D. CDR3 length equals 16 residues. From germline, CDR1 is LNHDA and CDR2 SQIVND (reference sequence). Trimming took off 0 bases at V and 6 bases at J, with 17 bases between the two ends. The CDR3 DNA reads as TGTGCCAGTAGTATAGATAGAGGGATGTCGACGGATGGCTACACCTTC. This codes for CASSIDRGMSTDGYTF.

The genes are TRBV7-2 and TRBJ1-5, with unresolved D. Trimming left V 3 bases short and J 5 bases short, with 8 bases between. Germline V gives CDR1 SGHTA, CDR2 FQGNSA. This CDR3 has 13 amino acids. The CDR3 sequence: CASSFQSDQPQHF. The CDR3 nucleotides are TGTGCCAGCAGCTTCCAGTCCGATCAGCCCCAGCATTTT.

The rearrangement links TRBV15 to TRBJ2-3; tentative D call: TRBD1 (6 bases). The CDR3 consists of 16 residues. Between the trimmed V and J ends, which lost 0 bases and 0 bases, there was a span of 10 bases. Germline values: CDR1 LNHNV, CDR2 YYDKDF (reference sequence). CDR3 coding DNA: TGTGCCACCAGCAGAGATCAGGGGATTAGCACAGATACGCAGTATTTT. This encodes CATSRDQGISTDTQYF.